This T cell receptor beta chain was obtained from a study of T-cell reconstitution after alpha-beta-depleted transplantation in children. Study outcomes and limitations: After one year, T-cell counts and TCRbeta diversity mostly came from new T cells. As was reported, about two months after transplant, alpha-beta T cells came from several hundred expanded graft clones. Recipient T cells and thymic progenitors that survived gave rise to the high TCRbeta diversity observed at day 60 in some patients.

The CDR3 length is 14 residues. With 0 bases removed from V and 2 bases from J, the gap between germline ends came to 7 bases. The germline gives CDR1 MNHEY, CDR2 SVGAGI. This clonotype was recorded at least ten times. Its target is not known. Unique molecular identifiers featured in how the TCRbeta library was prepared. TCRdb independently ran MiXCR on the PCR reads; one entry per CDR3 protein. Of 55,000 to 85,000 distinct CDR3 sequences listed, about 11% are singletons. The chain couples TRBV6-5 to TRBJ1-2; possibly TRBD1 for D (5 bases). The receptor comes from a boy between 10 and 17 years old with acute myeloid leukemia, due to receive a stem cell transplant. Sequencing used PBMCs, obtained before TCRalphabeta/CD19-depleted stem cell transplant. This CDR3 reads CASSYSPGNYGYTF. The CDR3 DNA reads TGTGCCAGCAGTTACTCTCCAGGGAACTATGGCTACACCTTC.